This T cell receptor (beta chain) was sequenced in a study of T cell repertoires in cytomegalovirus infection. This clonotype showed up many times. TCRdb analysed the reads with MiXCR anew, one entry per CDR3 protein. The sample holds about 490,000 distinct CDR3 sequences, 15% to 20% seen once. CDR3 size: 15 residues. Trimming removed 0 bases at V and 0 bases at J, with 6 bases between. In germline, CDR1 is SEHNR, CDR2 FQNEAQ (reference sequence). The material sequenced was CD8+ T cells from PBMCs. The TCR comes from a human donor in good health (CMV status not recorded). Some clones in this sample may be carry-over from other donors' samples. This chain uses TRBV7-9 with TRBJ1-3; D remains ambiguous. CDR3 region: CASSLAGPSGNTIYF. CDR3 coding DNA: TGTGCCAGCAGCTTAGCAGGGCCCTCTGGAAACACCATATATTTT.